This is a list of T cell receptor beta chains from one sample in a study of immune heterogeneity within non-small cell lung tumors. MiXCR, run by TCRdb on the multiplex PCR reads, gives a single entry per CDR3 protein. This sample has thousands of distinct CDR3 sequences, with less than 25% found just once. Sequenced input: lung tumor tissue. The receptors were sampled from a man aged 55 to 70 with non-small cell lung cancer. The CDR3 runs from the conserved cysteine through the conserved F or W. Fields, in order: D gene, clone size, V gene, J gene, CDR3 DNA, CDR3 protein. A D gene is named only where the DNA matches it firmly. The size entry is marked missing in some rows and otherwise reads once, few, many or a size class.

TRBD1	-	TRBV7-9	TRBJ2-2	TGTGCCAGCAGCTTAACGACAGGGTACACCGGGGAGCTGTTTTTT	CASSLTTGYTGELFF
-	-	TRBV12-5	TRBJ2-3	TGTGCTAGTGGTTTGGATTCGCGCACCACCGATACGCAGTATTTT	CASGLDSRTTDTQYF
-	-	TRBV14	TRBJ1-1	TGTGCCAGCAGCCGCGAAGCCTGGACAGCTGGCACTGAAGCTTTCTTT	CASSREAWTAGTEAFF
-	few	TRBV5-1	TRBJ2-7	TGCGCCAGCAGCTCTGGGCTGGGTCATTTCTCCTACGAGCAGTACTTC	CASSSGLGHFSYEQYF
TRBD2	medium-sized	TRBV19	TRBJ2-3	TGTGCCAGTAGCATCCGGGGGGGGGACCTTAGCACAGATACGCAGTATTTT	CASSIRGGDLSTDTQYF
TRBD1	few	TRBV10-2	TRBJ1-6	TGCGCCAGCAGTGTGGGGACAGGGGGACCTATTAGTATGAATTCACCCCTCCACTTT	CASSVGTGGPISMNSPLHF
-	few	TRBV20-1	TRBJ1-4	TGCAGTGTCCGGCTGCTTAATGAAAAACTGTTTTTT	CSVRLLNEKLFF
-	few	TRBV7-8	TRBJ2-7	TGTGCCAGCAGCTCCGGGCAAATAGACGAGCAGTACTTC	CASSSGQIDEQYF
TRBD1	medium-sized	TRBV28	TRBJ1-5	TGTGCCAGCAGTCTGGGACAGGGATTCCGTCAGCCCCAGCATTTT	CASSLGQGFRQPQHF
-	-	TRBV2	TRBJ1-4	TGTGCCAGCAGTGGTGGTGTAGGGCAGTATGAAAAACTGTTTTTT	CASSGGVGQYEKLFF
TRBD2	-	TRBV7-9	TRBJ2-1	TGTGCCAGCAGCATTACGACTAGCGGGAGTGGGGATGAGCAGTTCTTC	CASSITTSGSGDEQFF
-	-	TRBV20-1	TRBJ2-1	TGCAGTGCTTCCACGGACCCTGAGCAGTTCTTC	CSASTDPEQFF
-	-	TRBV5-1	TRBJ2-5	TGCGCCAGCAGCTTGCGGGAAGAGACCCAGTACTTC	CASSLREETQYF
TRBD2	-	TRBV28	TRBJ2-2	TGTGCCAGCAGTTTATCAGGACTAGCGGGAGACACCGGGGAGCTGTTTTTT	CASSLSGLAGDTGELFF
-	large	TRBV20-1	TRBJ1-5	TGCAGTGCTAGAGATCGGGCGGTAAATCAGCCCCAGCATTTT	CSARDRAVNQPQHF
-	few	TRBV29-1	TRBJ2-7	TGCAGCGTTGAAGATCTACGGGACGAGCAGTACTTC	CSVEDLRDEQYF
TRBD2	-	TRBV7-2	TRBJ2-7	TGTGCCAGCAGCTTACCGACTAGCGGCTACGAGCAGTACTTC	CASSLPTSGYEQYF
TRBD1	-	TRBV29-1	TRBJ2-7	TGCAGCGTCAGGGGCGACAGGGGGGGGTACGAGCAGTACTTC	CSVRGDRGGYEQYF
-	-	TRBV7-3	TRBJ2-5	TGTGCCAGCAGCCCGACACACCAAGAGACCCAGTACTTC	CASSPTHQETQYF
-	few	TRBV14	TRBJ1-5	TGTGCCAGCAGCCAGGGGCGAGACGGCCAGCCCCAGCATTTT	CASSQGRDGQPQHF
TRBD1	-	TRBV5-1	TRBJ1-1	TGCGCCAGCAGCATAGACAGGGCGGGCACTGAAGCTTTCTTT	CASSIDRAGTEAFF
TRBD1	-	TRBV30	TRBJ1-2	TGTGCCTGGACCTTGACAGGGTACGATGGCTACACCTTC	CAWTLTGYDGYTF
-	few	TRBV30	TRBJ1-1	TGTGCCTGGAGGGGATGGGGGAACGGCACTGAAGCTTTCTTT	CAWRGWGNGTEAFF
-	medium-sized	TRBV19	TRBJ1-1	TGTGCCAGTATGGGGGAGTGGGACACTGAAGCTTTCTTT	CASMGEWDTEAFF
TRBD1	-	TRBV28	TRBJ2-2	TGTGCCAGCAGTCGGACAGGGATTTCAACCGGGGAGCTGTTTTTT	CASSRTGISTGELFF
TRBD2	large	TRBV19	TRBJ2-7	TGTGCCAGTAGTGCTAGCGGGAGGGTGTCCTACGAGCAGTACTTC	CASSASGRVSYEQYF
TRBD1	-	TRBV14	TRBJ2-3	TGTGCCAGCAGCCAAGTTCAGGGGGCAAGAGATACGCAGTATTTT	CASSQVQGARDTQYF
-	-	TRBV18	TRBJ1-2	TGTGCCAGCTCACCGGGGGGGGTGATGTATGGCTACACCTTC	CASSPGGVMYGYTF
-	few	TRBV6-4	TRBJ1-2	TGTGCCAGCAGTGACACCCCACAGTCCTGGAGTGGCTACACCTTC	CASSDTPQSWSGYTF